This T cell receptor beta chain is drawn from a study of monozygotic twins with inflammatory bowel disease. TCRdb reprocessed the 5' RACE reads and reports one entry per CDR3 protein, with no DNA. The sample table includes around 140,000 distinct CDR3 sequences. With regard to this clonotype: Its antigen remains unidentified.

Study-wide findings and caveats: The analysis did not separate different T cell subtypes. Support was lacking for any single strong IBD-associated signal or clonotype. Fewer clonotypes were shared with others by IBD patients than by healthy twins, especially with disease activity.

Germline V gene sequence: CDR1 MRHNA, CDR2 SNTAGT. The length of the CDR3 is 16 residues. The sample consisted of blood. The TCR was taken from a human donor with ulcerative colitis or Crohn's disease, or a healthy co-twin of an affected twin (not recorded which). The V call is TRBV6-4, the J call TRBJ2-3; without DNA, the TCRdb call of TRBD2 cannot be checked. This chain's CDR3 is CASSDWASSSTDTQYF.